Following are 30 T cell receptor beta chains from one sample sequenced in a study of blood T cell repertoires in COVID-19. TCRdb's copy holds only in-frame clones and misses some; the assay was immunoSEQ multiplex PCR. The repertoire holds roughly 120,000 clones, with just under 90% as singletons. The material sequenced was peripheral blood. These receptors were taken from a woman aged 45-60 years with acute or convalescent COVID-19.

This clone was found a few times. The rearrangement joins TRBV11-2 to TRBJ1-1; TRBD1 might be the D (6 bases). CDR3 length equals 14 residues. V was shortened by 5 bases and J by 1 base, with 11 bases between the two germline ends. The germline V gene encodes CDR1 SGHAT and CDR2 FQNNGV. The CDR3, as DNA: TGTGCCAGCAGCCAGGGGACATGGAACACTGAAGCTTTCTTT. It translates to CASSQGTWNTEAFF. Variable domain in full (rest from reference TRBV11-2 and TRBJ1-1): EAGVAQSPRYKIIEKRQSVAFWCNPISGHATLYWYQQILGQGPKLLIQFQNNGVVDDSQLPKDRFSAERLKGVDSTLKIQPAKLEDSAVYLCASSQGTWNTEAFFGQGTRLTVV.

This chain joins TRBV5-6 and TRBJ1-4; no clear D. The germline gives CDR1 SGHDT, CDR2 YYEEEE. Trimming left V 2 bases short and J 6 bases short, with 11 bases between. There are 14 residues in the CDR3. CDR3 sequence: CASSFSSGYEKLFF. CDR3 nucleotides: TGTGCCAGCAGCTTTTCCAGCGGCTATGAAAAACTGTTTTTT.

The J gene is TRBJ2-1, the V gene TRBV10-1; 10 bases are a match to TRBD2. The CDR3 covers 15 residues. The germline gives CDR1 WNHNN, CDR2 SYGVQD (reference sequence). Trimming at V came to 3 bases and at J to 4 bases, leaving 3 bases not matched to a gene. In DNA form, the CDR3 reads TGCGCCAGCAGTGACCTAGCGGGAGTATACAATGAGCAGTTCTTC. The encoded protein is CASSDLAGVYNEQFF.

The chain has TRBV7-2 and TRBJ1-2; D ambiguous. The CDR3 covers 14 residues. V shed 6 bases and J shed 2 bases, with 13 bases lying between them. Germline V gene sequence: CDR1 SGHTA, CDR2 FQGNSA. The CDR3 spells CASRSDQTNYGYTF. CDR3 DNA: TGTGCCAGCAGATCTGACCAGACAAACTATGGCTACACCTTC. The complete variable domain, with remaining parts taken from reference TRBV7-2 and TRBJ1-2, reads GAGVSQSPSNKVTEKGKDVELRCDPISGHTALYWYRQSLGQGLEFLIYFQGNSAPDKSGLPSDRFSAERTGGSVSTLTIQRTQQEDSAVYLCASRSDQTNYGYTFGSGTRLTVV.

This clone turned up a few times. The V gene is TRBV6-2 or TRBV6-3, the J gene TRBJ1-2; D is possibly TRBD1 (5 bases). V gave up 3 bases and J gave up 0 bases, with 11 bases separating them. The CDR3 totals 15 residues. CDR1 MNHEY and CDR2 SVGEGT come from the germline V gene. In nucleotides, the CDR3 is TGTGCCAGCAGTTATGACCCAGGGTCTAACTATGGCTACACCTTC. Protein: CASSYDPGSNYGYTF.

This clone was recorded a few times. This chain links TRBV7-2 with TRBJ1-1; D is perhaps TRBD1 (6 bases). V gave up 5 bases and J gave up 4 bases, with 14 bases separating them. The V gene's germline CDR1 is SGHTA and CDR2 FQGNSA. The CDR3 runs 14 residues. This chain's CDR3 is CASSIQGGGTEAFF. The CDR3 coding sequence is TGTGCCAGCAGCATACAGGGTGGGGGCACTGAAGCTTTCTTT.

The chain couples TRBV3-1 (or the pseudogene TRBV3-2) to TRBJ1-2; 9 bases agree with TRBD1. The length of the CDR3 is 14 residues. J lost 7 bases, V lost 1 base, and 4 bases had no gene match. Looked up from germline, CDR1 is LGHDT and CDR2 is YNNKEL (reference sequence). CDR3 sequence: CASSQGDRAGGYTF. The CDR3 nucleotides are TGTGCCAGCAGCCAAGGGGACAGGGCGGGTGGCTACACCTTC.

This rearrangement joins TRBV10-3 to TRBJ1-4; the match to TRBD1 covers 8 bases. This CDR3 is built from 15 residues. V lost 10 bases to trimming and J lost 3 bases; unmatched junction nucleotides: 10. CDR1 is ENHRY and CDR2 is SYGVKD in the germline V gene. CDR3 amino acids: CATQDREEANEKLFF. In DNA form, the CDR3 reads TGTGCCACCCAGGACAGGGAGGAGGCTAATGAAAAACTGTTTTTT.

This chain links TRBV6-1 with TRBJ1-2, with no clear D. Germline CDR1 MNHNS, CDR2 SASEGT. Trimming removed 3 bases at V and 4 bases at J, with 9 bases between. This CDR3 spans 13 amino acids. CDR3 DNA: TGTGCCAGCAGTGAGACTTTGGGCTATGGCTACACCTTC. Its protein is CASSETLGYGYTF.

This chain links TRBV9 with TRBJ2-2, with 9 bases that match TRBD1. The J segment lost 3 bases and the V segment lost 4 bases, leaving 7 bases of the junction unmatched. The CDR3 runs 16 residues. Germline V gives CDR1 SGDLS, CDR2 YYNGEE. CDR3 coding DNA: TGTGCCAGCAGCTGGCGACAGGGGGTATACACCGGGGAGCTGTTTTTT. It is translated as CASSWRQGVYTGELFF. Supplemented by reference TRBV9 and TRBJ2-2, the full variable domain reads DSGVTQTPKHLITATGQRVTLRCSPRSGDLSVYWYQQSLDQGLQFLIQYYNGEERAKGNILERFSAQQFPDLHSELNLSSLELGDSALYFCASSWRQGVYTGELFFGEGSRLTVL.

This clone has more than one count but fewer than ten. The CDR3 region has the DNA TGTGCCAGCAGCGGGACAGGGCAAGAAAAACTGTTTTTT. This gives the protein CASSGTGQEKLFF. The rearrangement links TRBV5-6 to TRBJ1-4; TRBD1 agrees at 9 bases. The CDR3 length is 13 residues. Germline V gene sequence: CDR1 SGHDT, CDR2 YYEEEE. V gave up 4 bases and J gave up 8 bases; unmatched junction bases: 3.

The CDR3 coding sequence is TGTGCCAGTAGTATGGGAGGGAAAAACTATGGCTACACCTTC. It yields the protein CASSMGGKNYGYTF. V gene TRBV19 combines with J gene TRBJ1-2; D call uncertain. Germline V gives CDR1 LNHDA, CDR2 SQIVND (reference sequence). Trimming took 3 bases from V and 2 from J, leaving 10 bases between them. The CDR3 has 14 residues.

The chain recombines TRBV5-1 with TRBJ2-1, with 10 bases lining up with TRBD1. The CDR3 spans 14 residues. CDR1 is SGHRS, CDR2 YFSETQ, per germline. V shed 4 bases and J 6 bases; nucleotides not matched to a gene: 4. The CDR3 sequence: CASSQGQGSNEQFF. The CDR3 DNA is TGCGCCAGCAGCCAGGGACAGGGGAGCAATGAGCAGTTCTTC. Variable domain in full (rest from reference TRBV5-1 and TRBJ2-1): KAGVTQTPRYLIKTRGQQVTLSCSPISGHRSVSWYQQTPGQGLQFLFEYFSETQRNKGNFPGRFSGRQFSNSRSEMNVSTLELGDSALYLCASSQGQGSNEQFFGPGTRLTVL.

The chain joins TRBV7-2 to TRBJ2-7, with 11 bases that match TRBD1. Looked up from germline, CDR1 is SGHTA and CDR2 is FQGNSA. The ends lost 5 bases at V and 2 bases at J; junction bases unmatched: 5. The CDR3 has 15 amino acids. The CDR3 DNA sequence: TGTGCCAGCAGCGCAGCGGGACAGGGGGCCTACGAGCAGTACTTC. Protein sequence: CASSAAGQGAYEQYF.

The chain employs TRBV24-1 and TRBJ1-1; no reliable D call. The V and J ends lost 5 bases and 5 bases respectively, with 11 bases between them. Germline V gene sequence: CDR1 KGHDR, CDR2 SFDVKD. The CDR3 is made up of 13 amino acids. The CDR3, as DNA: TGTGCCACCAGTGGAACCGGGGTGACTGAAGCTTTCTTT. Encoded protein: CATSGTGVTEAFF.

The rearrangement links TRBV19 to TRBJ1-5, with unresolved D. CDR3 length equals 17 residues. Germline CDR1 and CDR2: LNHDA and SQIVND (reference sequence). V was cut by 1 base and J by 5 bases, with 18 bases left in between. CDR3 bases: TGTGCCAGTAGTATAGCCGTCTACCGGGTCCCATATCAGCCCCAGCATTTT. Amino acids: CASSIAVYRVPYQPQHF.

This clone has just a few counts. The gene calls are TRBV30 and TRBJ2-2; 8 bases fit TRBD2. Germline lookup yields CDR1 GTSNPN and CDR2 SVGIG (reference sequence). J was trimmed by 10 bases and V by 4 bases; bases with no gene match: 8. The CDR3 contains 13 residues. CDR3 bases: TGTGCCTGGACTCGGGAGGGAACAGCGGAGCTGTTTTTT. It is translated as CAWTREGTAELFF.

The rearrangement uses TRBV20-1 and TRBJ2-3; TRBD2 matches 11 bases. The CDR3 has 11 residues. Germline CDR1 reads DFQATT; CDR2 reads SNEGSKA (reference sequence). In DNA, the CDR3 is TGCAGCGGGACTAGCGGCGATACGCAGTATTTT. It is translated as CSGTSGDTQYF.

This chain uses TRBV29-1 with TRBJ1-1; D gene unclear. Trimming cost V 2 bases and J 1 base, with 17 bases left between them. The CDR3 loop spans 16 amino acids. Germline V gives CDR1 SQVTM, CDR2 ANQGSEA. CDR3 DNA sequence: TGCAGCGTTGAACGAGGGATGAATAGAGAGAACACTGAAGCTTTCTTT. The encoded protein is CSVERGMNRENTEAFF.

The rearrangement links TRBV4-3 to TRBJ2-3; D call uncertain. CDR1 LGHNA and CDR2 YSLEER come from the germline V gene. The CDR3 consists of 16 residues. Trimming stripped 0 bases from V and 3 bases from J, with 13 bases between. CDR3 amino acids: CASSQDSLPGTDTQYF. CDR3 nucleotide sequence: TGCGCCAGCAGCCAAGATTCGCTGCCCGGGACAGATACGCAGTATTTT.

Comments on this clone: Other DNA sequences in the sample encode the same CDR3. The J gene is TRBJ2-5, the V gene TRBV7-7, with 9 positions matching TRBD1. Germline-derived CDR1 and CDR2 are SSHAT and FNYEAQ (reference sequence). The CDR3 loop spans 15 amino acids. V gave up 5 bases and J gave up 5 bases; unmatched junction bases: 9. CDR3 coding DNA: TGTGCCAGCAGCCCCGGACAGGGGTCGGGGGAGACCCAGTACTTC. It yields the protein CASSPGQGSGETQYF. Together with reference TRBV7-7 and TRBJ2-5, the CDR3 gives the full variable domain: GAGVSQSPRYKVTKRGQDVTLRCDPISSHATLYWYQQALGQGPEFLTYFNYEAQPDKSGLPSDRFSAERPEGSISTLTIQRTEQRDSAMYRCASSPGQGSGETQYFGPGTRLLVL.

This clone has a single count. This chain uses TRBV19 with TRBJ2-1; TRBD2 agrees at 10 bases. This CDR3 has 18 amino acids. The V and J ends lost 9 bases and 3 bases, in that order; junction bases with no gene match: 17. Germline CDR1 LNHDA, CDR2 SQIVND (reference sequence). CDR3 in DNA: TGTGCCAGCACCTTTGGGCCCCCGGGACTAGCGAACTACAATGAGCAGTTCTTC. Translating it yields CASTFGPPGLANYNEQFF. Supplemented by reference TRBV19 and TRBJ2-1, the full variable domain reads DGGITQSPKYLFRKEGQNVTLSCEQNLNHDAMYWYRQDPGQGLRLIYYSQIVNDFQKGDIAEGYSVSREKKESFPLTVTSAQKNPTAFYLCASTFGPPGLANYNEQFFGPGTRLTVL.

This clone occurred once. The rearrangement joins TRBV7-2 to TRBJ1-4; D gene uncertain. CDR1 is SGHTA, CDR2 FQGNSA, per germline. The CDR3 covers 12 residues. Trimming cost V 2 bases and J 8 bases, with 6 bases left between them. CDR3 nucleotides: TGTGCCAGCAGCTTAATTGGCGAAAAACTGTTTTTT. Residues: CASSLIGEKLFF.

This rearrangement joins TRBV7-7 to TRBJ2-2; D ambiguous. V was trimmed by 5 bases and J by 1 base, leaving 11 bases between them. Germline V gene data show CDR1 as SSHAT and CDR2 as FNYEAQ (reference sequence). The CDR3 length is 15 residues. The CDR3 loop is CASSPLSGNTGELFF. DNA of the CDR3: TGTGCCAGCAGCCCTCTATCGGGGAACACCGGGGAGCTGTTTTTT.

This sequence joins TRBV10-3 and TRBJ1-2; 9 bases line up with TRBD1. The CDR3 covers 11 residues. The trim removed 8 bases at V and 8 bases at J, leaving 3 bases unmatched. In germline, CDR1 is ENHRY, CDR2 SYGVKD. The CDR3 DNA follows: TGTGCCATCGGGACAGGGCAAGGCTACACCTTC. Its translation is CAIGTGQGYTF.

This rearrangement joins TRBV5-5 to TRBJ1-5; 8 bases align to TRBD1. Germline CDR1 and CDR2: SGHKS and YYEKEE (reference sequence). The CDR3 extends over 17 amino acids. V gave up 1 base and J gave up 1 base; unmatched junction bases: 7. CDR3 nucleotide sequence: TGTGCCAGCAGCTTGTCATTAGGACAGGGAAGCAATCAGCCCCAGCATTTT. Translated, it gives CASSLSLGQGSNQPQHF.

This rearrangement joins TRBV10-3 to TRBJ1-1; 8 nucleotides line up with TRBD1. Per germline, CDR1 ENHRY and CDR2 SYGVKD. After removal of 6 bases from V and 0 bases from J, the junction contained 15 bases not matched to a gene. This CDR3 spans 18 amino acids. CDR3 DNA sequence: TGTGCCATCAGGGGCAGGGGGCAGGGGATGGGAATGAACACTGAAGCTTTCTTT. Translating gives CAIRGRGQGMGMNTEAFF.

The V gene is TRBV27, the J gene TRBJ2-2; TRBD1 agrees at 8 bases. The ends lost 5 bases at V and 6 bases at J; junction bases unmatched: 8. This CDR3 has 15 amino acids. The germline CDR1 and CDR2 sequences are MNHEY and SMNVEV (reference sequence). CDR3 sequence (DNA): TGTGCCAGCAGTACCTCAGGGGGCAGAGCCGGGGAGCTGTTTTTT. This encodes CASSTSGGRAGELFF.

The J gene is TRBJ1-5, the V gene TRBV7-9; TRBD1 aligns across 8 bases. The V gene's germline CDR1 is SEHNR and CDR2 FQNEAQ (reference sequence). The CDR3 sequence is 14 residues long. The J segment lost 4 bases and the V segment lost 4 bases, leaving 3 bases of the junction unmatched. The CDR3 reads CASSSTGGNQPQHF. The CDR3, as DNA: TGTGCCAGCAGCTCCACAGGGGGTAATCAGCCCCAGCATTTT.

CDR3 in DNA: TGCGCCAGCAGCTTGGCCCAGGGGCCCTCTGGGGCCAACGTCCTGACTTTC. This codes for CASSLAQGPSGANVLTF. The gene calls are TRBV5-1 and TRBJ2-6; D might be TRBD1 (6 bases). Trimming took off 0 bases at V and 0 bases at J, with 10 bases between the two ends. The CDR3 is 17 amino acids. Germline V lookup: CDR1 SGHRS, CDR2 YFSETQ.